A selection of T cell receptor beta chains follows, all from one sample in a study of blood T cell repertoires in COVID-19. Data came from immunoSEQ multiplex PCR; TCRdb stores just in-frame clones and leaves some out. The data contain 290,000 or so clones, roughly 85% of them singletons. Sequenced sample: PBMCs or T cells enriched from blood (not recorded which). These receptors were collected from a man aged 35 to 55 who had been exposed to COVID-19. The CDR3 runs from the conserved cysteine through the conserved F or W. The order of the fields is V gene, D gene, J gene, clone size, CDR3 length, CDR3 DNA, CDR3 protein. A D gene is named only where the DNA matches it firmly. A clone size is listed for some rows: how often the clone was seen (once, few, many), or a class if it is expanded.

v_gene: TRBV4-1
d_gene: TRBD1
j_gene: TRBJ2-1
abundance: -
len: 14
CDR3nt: TGCGCCAGCAGCGCCGGGACAGAAAACAATGAGCAGTTCTTC
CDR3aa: CASSAGTENNEQFF

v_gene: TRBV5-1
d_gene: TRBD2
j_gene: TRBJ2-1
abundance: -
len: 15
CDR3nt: TGCGCCAGCAGTTATCAAGCGGGAGGGCCCAATGAGCAGTTCTTC
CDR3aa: CASSYQAGGPNEQFF

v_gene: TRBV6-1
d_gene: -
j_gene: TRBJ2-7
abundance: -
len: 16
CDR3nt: TGTGCCAGCAGTGAGGCCTCGGGGTCCCTCTCCTACGAGCAGTACTTC
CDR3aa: CASSEASGSLSYEQYF

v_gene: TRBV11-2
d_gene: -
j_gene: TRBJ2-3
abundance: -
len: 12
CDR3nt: TGTGCCAGCAGCTCGACGGGGGATACGCAGTATTTT
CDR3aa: CASSSTGDTQYF

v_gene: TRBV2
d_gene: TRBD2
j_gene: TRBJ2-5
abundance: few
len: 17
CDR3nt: TGTGCCAGCAGGAATCTTTTAGCGGGAGGGCCTCGGGAGACCCAGTACTTC
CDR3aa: CASRNLLAGGPRETQYF

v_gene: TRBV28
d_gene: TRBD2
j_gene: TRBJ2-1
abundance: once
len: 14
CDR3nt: TGTGCCAGCAGAAGAGCGGGAGGGGGGGGTGAGCAGTTCTTC
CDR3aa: CASRRAGGGGEQFF

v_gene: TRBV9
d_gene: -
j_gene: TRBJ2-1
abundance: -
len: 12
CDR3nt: TGTGCCAGCAGCCCGGCGGGGAATGAGCAGTTCTTC
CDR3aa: CASSPAGNEQFF

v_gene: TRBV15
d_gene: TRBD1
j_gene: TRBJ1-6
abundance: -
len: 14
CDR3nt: TGTGCCACCAGCAGGACAGGGGCAGATTCACCCCTCCACTTT
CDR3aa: CATSRTGADSPLHF

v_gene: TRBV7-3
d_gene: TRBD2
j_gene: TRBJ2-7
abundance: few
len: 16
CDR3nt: TGTGCCAGCAGCCGCCGGGCTAGCGGGAGAGGGGACGAGCAGTACTTC
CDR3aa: CASSRRASGRGDEQYF

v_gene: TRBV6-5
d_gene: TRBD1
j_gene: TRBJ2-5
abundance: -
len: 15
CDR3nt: TGTGCCAGCAGCCGGGACAGGGCCTTCCAAGAGACCCAGTACTTC
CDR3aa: CASSRDRAFQETQYF

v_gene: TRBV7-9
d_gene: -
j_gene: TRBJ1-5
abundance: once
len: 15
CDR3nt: TGTGCCAGCAGCCCGAACCCAGGGGAGAGTCAGCCCCAGCATTTT
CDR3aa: CASSPNPGESQPQHF

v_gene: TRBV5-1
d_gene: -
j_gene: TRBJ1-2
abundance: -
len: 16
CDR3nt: TGCGCCAGCAGCTTGACTGTGTCCGGAGGATCCGATGGCTACACCTTC
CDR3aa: CASSLTVSGGSDGYTF

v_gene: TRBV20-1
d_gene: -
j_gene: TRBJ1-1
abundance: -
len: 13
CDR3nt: TGCAGTGCTAGTGTCTCAGGGTCCACTGAAGCTTTCTTT
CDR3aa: CSASVSGSTEAFF

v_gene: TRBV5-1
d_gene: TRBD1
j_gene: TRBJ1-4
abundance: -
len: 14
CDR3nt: TGCGCCAGCAGCTTTGGACAGGGTAATGAAAAACTGTTTTTT
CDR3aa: CASSFGQGNEKLFF

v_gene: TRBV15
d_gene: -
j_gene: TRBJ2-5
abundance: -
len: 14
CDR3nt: TGTGCCACAGAGCCCTATCGGTTCGGAGAGACCCAGTACTTC
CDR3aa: CATEPYRFGETQYF

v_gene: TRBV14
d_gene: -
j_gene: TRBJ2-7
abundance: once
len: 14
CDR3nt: TGTGCCAGCAGCCAAGAGGGTCAGGGCCGCGAGCAGTACTTC
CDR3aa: CASSQEGQGREQYF

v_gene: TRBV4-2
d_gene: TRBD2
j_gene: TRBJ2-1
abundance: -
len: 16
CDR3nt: TGTGCCAGCAGCCAAGTACGACTAGCGGAGCACAATGAGCAGTTCTTC
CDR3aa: CASSQVRLAEHNEQFF

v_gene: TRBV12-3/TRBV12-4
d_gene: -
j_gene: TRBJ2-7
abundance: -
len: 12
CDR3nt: TGTGCCAGCAGTCAAAACTCCTACGAGCAGTACTTC
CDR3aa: CASSQNSYEQYF

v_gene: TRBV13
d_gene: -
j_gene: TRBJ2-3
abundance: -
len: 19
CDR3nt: TGTGCCAGCAGCACTAGAGCGGGCCGGGACTTAGATTACACAGATACGCAGTATTTT
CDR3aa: CASSTRAGRDLDYTDTQYF

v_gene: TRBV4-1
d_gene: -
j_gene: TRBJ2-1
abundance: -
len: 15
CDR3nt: TGCGCCAGCAGCAACGCGTGGGAGGCTGGGAATGAGCAGTTCTTC
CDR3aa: CASSNAWEAGNEQFF

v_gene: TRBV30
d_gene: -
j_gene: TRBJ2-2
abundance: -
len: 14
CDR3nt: TGTGCCTGGAGTGCTCAACTCATTGCCGGGGAGCTGTTTTTT
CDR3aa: CAWSAQLIAGELFF

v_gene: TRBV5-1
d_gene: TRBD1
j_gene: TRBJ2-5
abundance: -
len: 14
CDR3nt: TGCGCCAGCAGCATAGACAGGGGGACAGAGACCCAGTACTTC
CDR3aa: CASSIDRGTETQYF

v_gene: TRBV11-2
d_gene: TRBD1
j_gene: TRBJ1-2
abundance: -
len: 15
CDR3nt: TGTGCCAGCAGCTCGTCACAGGGGACCAACCGCGGCTACACCTTC
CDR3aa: CASSSSQGTNRGYTF

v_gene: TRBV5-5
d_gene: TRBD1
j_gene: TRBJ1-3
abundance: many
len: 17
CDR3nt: TGTGCCAGCAGCCCCATGGGGACAGGGGCACCTGGAAACACCATATATTTT
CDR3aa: CASSPMGTGAPGNTIYF

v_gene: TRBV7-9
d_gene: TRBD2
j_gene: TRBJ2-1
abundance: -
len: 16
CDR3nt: TGTGCCAGCAGCCGGGGGAGGGCTAGCGGGACCAATGAGCAGTTCTTC
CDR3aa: CASSRGRASGTNEQFF

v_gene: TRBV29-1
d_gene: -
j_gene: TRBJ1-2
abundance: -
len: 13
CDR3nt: TGCAGCGCCCTAACCCGCGGGAGCTATGGCTACACCTTC
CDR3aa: CSALTRGSYGYTF

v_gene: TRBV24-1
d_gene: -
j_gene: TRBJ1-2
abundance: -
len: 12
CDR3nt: TGTGCCACCAGTGATTCCGACAGGAGCTACACCTTC
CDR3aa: CATSDSDRSYTF

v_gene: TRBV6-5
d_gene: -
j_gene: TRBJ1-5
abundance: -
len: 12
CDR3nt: TGTGCCAGCACGGGGAGGAATCAGCCCCAGCATTTT
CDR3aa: CASTGRNQPQHF

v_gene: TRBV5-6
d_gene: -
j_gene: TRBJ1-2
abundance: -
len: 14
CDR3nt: TGTGCCAGCAGCTCGCAGGTGATACTGAATGGCTACACCTTC
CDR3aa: CASSSQVILNGYTF

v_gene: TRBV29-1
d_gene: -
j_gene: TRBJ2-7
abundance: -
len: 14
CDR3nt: TGCAGCGTTGCTCCGGGACTCAGCGGTTACGAGCAGTACTTC
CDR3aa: CSVAPGLSGYEQYF

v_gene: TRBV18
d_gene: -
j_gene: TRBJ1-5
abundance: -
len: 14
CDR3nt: TGTGCCAGCTCACACAACGGCGGTTGGGAGCCCCAGCATTTT
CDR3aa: CASSHNGGWEPQHF

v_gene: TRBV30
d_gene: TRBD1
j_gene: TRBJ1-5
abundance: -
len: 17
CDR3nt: TGTGCCTGGAACCCCGGCGTGTCGGGACAGGGCAATCAGCCCCAGCATTTT
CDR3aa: CAWNPGVSGQGNQPQHF

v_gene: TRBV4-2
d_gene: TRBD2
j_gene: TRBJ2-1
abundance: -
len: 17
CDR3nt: TGTGCCAGCAGCCAAGACTTGGGACTAGCGGGATCGAATGAGCAGTTCTTC
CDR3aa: CASSQDLGLAGSNEQFF

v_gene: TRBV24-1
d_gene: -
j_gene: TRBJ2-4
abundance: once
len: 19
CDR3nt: TGTGCCACCAGTGATTTTGGGGGGGACACAAAACTAGCCAAAAACATTCAGTACTTC
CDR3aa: CATSDFGGDTKLAKNIQYF

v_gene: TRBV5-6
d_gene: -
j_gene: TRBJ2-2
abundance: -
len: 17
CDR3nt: TGTGCCAGCAGCTTGTTGGGTGGGAGAGCCCTTAACGGGGAGCTGTTTTTT
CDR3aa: CASSLLGGRALNGELFF

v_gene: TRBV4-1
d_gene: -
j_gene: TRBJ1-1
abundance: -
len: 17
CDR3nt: TGCGCCAGCAGGACAATAACTATGGACAGACCGAACACTGAAGCTTTCTTT
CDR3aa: CASRTITMDRPNTEAFF

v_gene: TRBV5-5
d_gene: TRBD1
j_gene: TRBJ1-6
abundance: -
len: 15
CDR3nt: TGTGCCAGCAGCTTGGCCACGGGGACAGTTTCACCCCTCCACTTT
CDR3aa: CASSLATGTVSPLHF

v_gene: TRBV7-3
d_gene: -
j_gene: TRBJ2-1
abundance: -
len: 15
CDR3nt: TGTGCCAGCAGCTCACGCACTAGCTTTAATAATGAGCAGTTCTTC
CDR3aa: CASSSRTSFNNEQFF

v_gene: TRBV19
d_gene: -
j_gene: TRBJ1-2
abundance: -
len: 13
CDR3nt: TGTGCCAGTAGGGAGGGGCTCAACTATGGCTACACCTTC
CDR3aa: CASREGLNYGYTF

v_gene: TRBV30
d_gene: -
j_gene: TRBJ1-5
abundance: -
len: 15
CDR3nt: TGTGCCTGGAGTGCCCCCCGTTATAGCAATCAGCCCCAGCATTTT
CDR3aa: CAWSAPRYSNQPQHF

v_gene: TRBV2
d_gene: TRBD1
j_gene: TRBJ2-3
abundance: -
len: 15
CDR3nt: TGTGCCAGCAGTCCACAGGGGGCGAGCACAGATACGCAGTATTTT
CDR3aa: CASSPQGASTDTQYF

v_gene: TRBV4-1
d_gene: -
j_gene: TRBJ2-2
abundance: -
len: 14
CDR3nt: TGCGCCAGCAGCCAAGAACAGGGCTCCGGGGAGCTGTTTTTT
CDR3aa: CASSQEQGSGELFF

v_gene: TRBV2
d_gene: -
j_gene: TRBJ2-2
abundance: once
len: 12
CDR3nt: TGTGCCAGCACACGGGACACCGGGGAGCTGTTTTTT
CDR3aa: CASTRDTGELFF

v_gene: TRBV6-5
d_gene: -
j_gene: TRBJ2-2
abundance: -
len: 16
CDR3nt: TGTGCCAGCAGTTACTCATTGTTAGTGAACACCGGGGAGCTGTTTTTT
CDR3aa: CASSYSLLVNTGELFF

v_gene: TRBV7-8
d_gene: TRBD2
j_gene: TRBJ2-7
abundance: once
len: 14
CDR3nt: TGTGCCAGCAGCTTACGTCAGGGACTATACGAGCAGTACTTC
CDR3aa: CASSLRQGLYEQYF

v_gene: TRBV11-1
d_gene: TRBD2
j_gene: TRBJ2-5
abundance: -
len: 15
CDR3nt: TGTGCCAGCAGCCTAAAGCGGGAAAGGCAACAGACCCAGTACTTC
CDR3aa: CASSLKRERQQTQYF

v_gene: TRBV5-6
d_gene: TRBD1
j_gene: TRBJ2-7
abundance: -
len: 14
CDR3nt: TGTGCCAGCAGCTTAGGGACAGGGAAGAACGAGCAGTACTTC
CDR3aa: CASSLGTGKNEQYF

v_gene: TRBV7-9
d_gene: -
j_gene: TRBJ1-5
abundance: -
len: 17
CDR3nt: TGTGCCAGCAGCTTCATAACAGGGAGCTCAGACAATCAGCCCCAGCATTTT
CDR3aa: CASSFITGSSDNQPQHF

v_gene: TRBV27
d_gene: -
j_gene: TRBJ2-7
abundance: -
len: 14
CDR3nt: TGTGCCAGCAGTTCCAAGCCGGGGACCTACGAGCAGTACTTC
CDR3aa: CASSSKPGTYEQYF

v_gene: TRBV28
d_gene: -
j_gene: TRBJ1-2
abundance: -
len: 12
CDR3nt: TGTGCCAGCAGTGGGCGTAACTATGGCTACACCTTC
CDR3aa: CASSGRNYGYTF

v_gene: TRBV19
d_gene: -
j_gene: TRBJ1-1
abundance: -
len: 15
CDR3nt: TGTGCCAGTAGTATTGGGACACCCGAGAGGGCTGAAGCTTTCTTT
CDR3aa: CASSIGTPERAEAFF

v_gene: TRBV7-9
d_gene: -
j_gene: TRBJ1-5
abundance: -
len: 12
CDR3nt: TGTGCCAGCTGCACAGGGATTCAGCCCCAGCATTTT
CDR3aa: CASCTGIQPQHF

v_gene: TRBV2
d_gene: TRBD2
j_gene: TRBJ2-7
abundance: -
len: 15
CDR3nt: TGTGCCAGCACGGGTAGCGGGAGCCAAACCTACGAGCAGTACTTC
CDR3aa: CASTGSGSQTYEQYF